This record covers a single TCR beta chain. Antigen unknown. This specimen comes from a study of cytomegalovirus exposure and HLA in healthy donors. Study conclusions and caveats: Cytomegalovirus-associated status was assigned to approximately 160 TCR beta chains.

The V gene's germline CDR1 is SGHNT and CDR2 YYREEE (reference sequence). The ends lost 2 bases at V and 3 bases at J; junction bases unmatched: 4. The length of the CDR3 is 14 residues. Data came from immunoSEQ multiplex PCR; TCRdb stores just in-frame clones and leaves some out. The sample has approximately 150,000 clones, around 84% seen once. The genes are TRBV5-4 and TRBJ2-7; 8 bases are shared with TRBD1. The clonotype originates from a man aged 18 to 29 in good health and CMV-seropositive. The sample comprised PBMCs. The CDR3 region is CASSFGQGGYEQYF. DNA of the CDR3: TGTGCCAGCAGCTTTGGACAGGGAGGCTACGAGCAGTACTTC.